This T cell receptor beta chain originates from a study of shared clonotypes between healthy human individuals. CD45RO negativity and positive selection for CCR7 defined naive CD8 cells, a population that excluded terminally differentiated effector memory CD45RA+ cells. Study-wide points: Clonotypes not shared had lower generation probabilities than those common to all four donors.

On this clone itself: Its antigen is still unknown.

Per germline, CDR1 MNHEY and CDR2 SVGAGI. Trimming took off 2 bases at V and 4 bases at J, with 11 bases between the two ends. The CDR3 is made up of 15 amino acids. Data came from immunoSEQ multiplex PCR; TCRdb stores just in-frame clones and leaves some out. The repertoire holds approximately 840,000 clones, around 96% seen once, with 0.2% to 0.25% in the top ten. Sequenced sample: naive CD8+ T cells sorted from blood. This chain joins TRBV6-5 and TRBJ2-2; a possible D gene is TRBD2 (5 bases). This receptor was identified in a young man in good health. The CDR3 coding sequence is TGTGCCAGCAGTTACGGCGGGTTTGGCACCGGGGAGCTGTTTTTT. The encoded protein is CASSYGGFGTGELFF.